Below are 27 T cell receptor beta chains sequenced from a single sample in a study of T cells expressing NK-cell markers. TCRdb re-called the 5' RACE reads; one entry per CDR3 protein, DNA not given. The table lists 400,000 to 500,000 distinct CDR3 sequences, with 6% to 8% in the top ten. The source material was blood T cells: a sorted CD56 or NKG2C T cell subset, CD4+ or CD8+ T cells, or bulk PBMC T cells (not recorded which). The receptors derive from a woman aged 18 to 75 in good health.

The CDR3 sequence: CSVATVLQETQYF. The rearrangement links TRBV29-1 to TRBJ2-5. The germline V gene has CDR1 SQVTM and CDR2 ANQGSEA. CDR3 size: 13 residues.

This rearrangement joins TRBV5-1 to TRBJ2-3; TCRdb's D call of TRBD2 is untestable without DNA. This CDR3 spans 17 amino acids. Germline CDR1 SGHRS, CDR2 YFSETQ. CDR3 in amino acids: CASSPRLAGGPTDTQYF.

The gene calls are TRBV20-1 and TRBJ2-1; with no DNA, the TCRdb D assignment of TRBD1 cannot be verified. The CDR3 is 15 amino acids. Germline V gene lookup returns CDR1 DFQATT and CDR2 SNEGSKA (reference sequence). This CDR3 reads CSARGGTRRYNEQFF.

The rearrangement links TRBV20-1 to TRBJ2-2; as DNA is missing, the TRBD2 call by TCRdb cannot be tested. The germline gives CDR1 DFQATT, CDR2 SNEGSKA (reference sequence). There are 13 residues in the CDR3. The CDR3 spells CSAIRLAKGELFF.

J is TRBJ1-2 and V is TRBV29-1. The length of the CDR3 is 11 residues. Germline CDR1 reads SQVTM; CDR2 reads ANQGSEA. The chain's CDR3 is CSVEGSDGYTF.

The V and J genes are TRBV10-3 and TRBJ2-3; TCRdb calls TRBD1, which cannot be checked without DNA. The CDR3 runs 15 residues. CDR1 and CDR2 (germline): ENHRY, SYGVKD. The CDR3 reads CAISEQGIATDTQYF.

The genes are TRBV6-2 or TRBV6-3 and TRBJ2-5. CDR1 and CDR2 from the germline V gene are MNHEY and SVGEGT. The CDR3 is made up of 12 amino acids. CDR3 in amino acids: CASSNNDETQYF.

The rearrangement joins TRBV20-1 to TRBJ2-2; TCRdb outputs TRBD1, but without DNA this stays unchecked. The germline CDR1 and CDR2 sequences are DFQATT and SNEGSKA (reference sequence). This CDR3 has 12 amino acids. The CDR3 spells CSASPGAGELFF.

This sequence joins TRBV7-2 and TRBJ2-5; TCRdb designates TRBD2, a call that cannot be tested without DNA. Per germline, CDR1 SGHTA and CDR2 FQGNSA. The CDR3 contains 16 residues. This CDR3 is CASSLDGSGWAETQYF.

This rearrangement joins TRBV7-2 to TRBJ2-1; TCRdb outputs TRBD2, but without DNA this stays unchecked. This CDR3 is 13 amino acids long. Germline loops: CDR1 SGHTA, CDR2 FQGNSA. CDR3 in amino acids: CASRLVSYNEQFF.

The chain employs TRBV6-4 and TRBJ2-1; TCRdb designates TRBD1, a call that cannot be tested without DNA. Germline V lookup: CDR1 MRHNA, CDR2 SNTAGT. CDR3 size: 12 residues. CDR3 residues: CASSDRGTEQFF.

The genes are TRBV7-2 and TRBJ1-2; as DNA is missing, the TRBD1 call by TCRdb cannot be tested. The CDR3 length is 13 residues. CDR1 is SGHTA and CDR2 is FQGNSA in the germline V gene. The CDR3 sequence is CASSLQGAYGYTF.

The V gene is TRBV6-1, the J gene TRBJ2-2; TCRdb's assignment of TRBD2 cannot be checked, as there is no DNA. Germline assignment: CDR1 MNHNS and CDR2 SASEGT. This CDR3 is built from 15 residues. This CDR3 reads CASRLSGSRTGELFF.

The rearrangement joins TRBV20-1 to TRBJ1-1. The germline V gene encodes CDR1 DFQATT and CDR2 SNEGSKA (reference sequence). The CDR3 is 12 residues long. The CDR3: CSARDRTLMAFF.

V is TRBV10-1 and J is TRBJ2-1; TCRdb gives TRBD2 as the D gene, but with no DNA this cannot be confirmed. Germline CDR1 and CDR2: WNHNN and SYGVQD (reference sequence). CDR3 length: 13 amino acids. This chain's CDR3 is CASRAQRSQEQFF.

The chain couples TRBV24-1 to TRBJ2-2; no DNA is available, so the TRBD1 call from TCRdb remains unchecked. The CDR3 totals 17 residues. Germline loops: CDR1 KGHDR, CDR2 SFDVKD. This CDR3 reads CATSDSDRTSNTGELFF.

The CDR3 region is CASSVEGARSQPQHF. The chain joins TRBV9 to TRBJ1-5; absent DNA, TCRdb's TRBD1 call cannot be checked. Germline lookup yields CDR1 SGDLS and CDR2 YYNGEE. CDR3 size: 15 residues.

The chain uses TRBV20-1 and TRBJ2-1; TCRdb's D gene call, TRBD2, goes unchecked for lack of DNA. Per the germline V gene, CDR1 is DFQATT and CDR2 is SNEGSKA (reference sequence). This CDR3 spans 14 amino acids. The CDR3 sequence: CSASRLAENNEQFF.

The chain uses TRBV5-5 and TRBJ2-5; TCRdb returns TRBD1, unconfirmable since there is no DNA. Germline V gives CDR1 SGHKS, CDR2 YYEKEE (reference sequence). CDR3 length: 14 amino acids. CDR3 region: CASSLVSGRETQYF. Full variable domain (rest looked up from reference TRBV5-5 and TRBJ2-5): DAGVTQSPTHLIKTRGQQVTLRCSPISGHKSVSWYQQVLGQGPQFIFQYYEKEERGRGNFPDRFSARQFPNYSSELNVNALLLGDSALYLCASSLVSGRETQYFGPGTRLLVL.

The chain combines TRBV12-3 or TRBV12-4 with TRBJ1-5. This CDR3 comprises 12 residues. This CDR3 is CASSLHAQPQHF.

The chain joins TRBV11-2 to TRBJ2-3; the TCRdb D gene call, TRBD1, has no DNA to confirm it. The germline V gene has CDR1 SGHAT and CDR2 FQNNGV. The CDR3 covers 14 residues. The CDR3 loop reads CASSPGGAGDTQYF.

This rearrangement joins TRBV5-4 to TRBJ2-7; the D call from TCRdb, TRBD1, cannot be confirmed without DNA. Germline values: CDR1 SGHNT, CDR2 YYREEE (reference sequence). This CDR3 is built from 16 residues. CDR3 protein: CASSLRGGGPSYEQYF.

The rearrangement joins TRBV12-3 or TRBV12-4 to TRBJ2-1. CDR3 length: 14 amino acids. This chain's CDR3 is CASSLTRSNNEQFF.

The chain combines TRBV12-3 or TRBV12-4 with TRBJ2-2; TCRdb's D gene call, TRBD1, goes unchecked for lack of DNA. The length of the CDR3 is 14 residues. This chain's CDR3 is CASSPDSSTGELFF.

The V and J genes are TRBV20-1 and TRBJ2-1; checking the TCRdb D call of TRBD1 is not possible without DNA. Per the germline V gene, CDR1 is DFQATT and CDR2 is SNEGSKA (reference sequence). The CDR3 runs 16 residues. This CDR3 is CSAPHPRGGLHNEQFF.

The chain couples TRBV27 to TRBJ2-5; TCRdb returns TRBD1, unconfirmable since there is no DNA. The CDR3 is 13 amino acids. The germline gives CDR1 MNHEY, CDR2 SMNVEV (reference sequence). The CDR3 region is CASSLRGVETQYF.

J is TRBJ2-3 and V is TRBV2; the TCRdb D gene call, TRBD1, has no DNA to confirm it. Looked up from germline, CDR1 is SNHLY and CDR2 is FYNNEI. This CDR3 is built from 15 residues. The CDR3 here is CASSPQGTAADTQYF.